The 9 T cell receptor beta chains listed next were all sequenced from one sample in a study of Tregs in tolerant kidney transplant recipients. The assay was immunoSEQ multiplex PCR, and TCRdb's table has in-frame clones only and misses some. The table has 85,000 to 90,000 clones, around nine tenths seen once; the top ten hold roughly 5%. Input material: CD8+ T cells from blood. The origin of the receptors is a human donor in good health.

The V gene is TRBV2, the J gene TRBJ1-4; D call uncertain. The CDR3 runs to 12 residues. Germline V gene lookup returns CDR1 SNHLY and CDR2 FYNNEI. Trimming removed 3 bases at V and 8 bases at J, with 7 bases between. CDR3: CASSDMVEKLFF. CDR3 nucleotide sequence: TGTGCCAGCAGTGATATGGTAGAAAAACTGTTTTTT.

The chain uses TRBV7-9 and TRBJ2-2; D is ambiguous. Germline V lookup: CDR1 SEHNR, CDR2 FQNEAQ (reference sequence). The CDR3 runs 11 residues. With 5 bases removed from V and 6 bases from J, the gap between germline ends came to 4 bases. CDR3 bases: TGTGCCAGCAGCCAGTCCGGGGAGCTGTTTTTT. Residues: CASSQSGELFF.

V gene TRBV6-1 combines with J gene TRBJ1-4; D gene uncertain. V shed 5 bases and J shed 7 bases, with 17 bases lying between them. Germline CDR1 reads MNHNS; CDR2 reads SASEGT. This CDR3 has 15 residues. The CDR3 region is CASSPDREASEKLFF. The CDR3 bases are TGTGCCAGCAGTCCCGACCGAGAGGCGAGTGAAAAACTGTTTTTT.

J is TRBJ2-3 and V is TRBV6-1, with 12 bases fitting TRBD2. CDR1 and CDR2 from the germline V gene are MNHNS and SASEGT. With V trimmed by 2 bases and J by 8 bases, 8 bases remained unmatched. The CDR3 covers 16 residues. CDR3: CASSESLAGGPGTQYF. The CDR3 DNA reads TGTGCCAGCAGTGAATCCCTAGCGGGGGGGCCCGGTACGCAGTATTTT.

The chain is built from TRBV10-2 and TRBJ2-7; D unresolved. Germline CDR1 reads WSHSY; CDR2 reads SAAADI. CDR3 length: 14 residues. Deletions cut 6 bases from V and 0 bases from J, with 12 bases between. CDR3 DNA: TGCGCCAGCAGGGATGACATAGGCTCCTACGAGCAGTACTTC. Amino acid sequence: CASRDDIGSYEQYF.

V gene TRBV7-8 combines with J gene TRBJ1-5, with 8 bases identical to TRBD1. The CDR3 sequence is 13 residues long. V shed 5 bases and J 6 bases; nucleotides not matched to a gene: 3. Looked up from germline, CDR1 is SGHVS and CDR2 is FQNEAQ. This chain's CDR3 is CASSPTGGQPQHF. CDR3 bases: TGTGCCAGCAGCCCAACAGGGGGTCAGCCCCAGCATTTT.

The CDR3 here is CASSVGDGLNEQFF. The CDR3 DNA reads as TGTGCCAGCAGCGTAGGAGACGGCCTCAATGAGCAGTTCTTC. J is TRBJ2-1 and V is TRBV9, with D unresolved. The CDR3 consists of 14 residues. Trimming removed 0 bases from V and 6 bases from J, with 10 bases in between. CDR1 and CDR2 from the germline V gene are SGDLS and YYNGEE.

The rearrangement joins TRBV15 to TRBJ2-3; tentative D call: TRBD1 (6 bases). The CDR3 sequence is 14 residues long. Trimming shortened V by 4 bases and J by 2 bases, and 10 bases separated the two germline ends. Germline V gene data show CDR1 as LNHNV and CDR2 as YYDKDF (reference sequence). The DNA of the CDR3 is TGTGCCACCAGCATGGGGGCGATCACAGATACGCAGTATTTT. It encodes CATSMGAITDTQYF.

CDR3 in amino acids: CSVVARLGEQYF. The CDR3 bases are TGCAGCGTTGTTGCTCGCCTGGGCGAGCAGTACTTC. This chain links TRBV29-1 with TRBJ2-7; the D is unclear. Germline V gives CDR1 SQVTM, CDR2 ANQGSEA. The CDR3 has 12 amino acids. V lost 4 bases and J 6 bases, leaving 13 bases between the germline ends.